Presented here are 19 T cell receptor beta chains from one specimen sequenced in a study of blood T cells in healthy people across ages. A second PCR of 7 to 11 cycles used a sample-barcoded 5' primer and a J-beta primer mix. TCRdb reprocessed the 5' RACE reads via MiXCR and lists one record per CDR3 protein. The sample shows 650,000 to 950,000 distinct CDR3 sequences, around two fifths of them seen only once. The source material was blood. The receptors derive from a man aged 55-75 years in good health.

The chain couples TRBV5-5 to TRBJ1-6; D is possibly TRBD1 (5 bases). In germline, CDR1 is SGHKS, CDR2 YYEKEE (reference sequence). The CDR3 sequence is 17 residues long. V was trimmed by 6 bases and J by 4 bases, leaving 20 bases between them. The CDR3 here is CASTTEIDSPYNSPLHF. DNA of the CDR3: TGTGCCAGCACTACCGAAATAGACAGTCCATATAATTCACCCCTCCACTTT.

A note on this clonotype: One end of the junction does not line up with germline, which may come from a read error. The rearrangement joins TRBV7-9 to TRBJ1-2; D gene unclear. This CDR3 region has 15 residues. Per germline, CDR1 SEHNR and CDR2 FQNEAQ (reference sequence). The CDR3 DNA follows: TGTGCCTGCAGCCCTTTAGCGGGCACTAACTATGGCTACACCTTC. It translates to CACSPLAGTNYGYTF.

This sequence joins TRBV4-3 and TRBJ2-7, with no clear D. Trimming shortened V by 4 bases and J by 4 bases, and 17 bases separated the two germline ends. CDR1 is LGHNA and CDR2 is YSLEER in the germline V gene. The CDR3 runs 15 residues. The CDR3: CASSRIVGPFYEQYF. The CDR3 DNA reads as TGCGCCAGCAGCCGCATCGTCGGCCCCTTTTACGAGCAGTACTTC.

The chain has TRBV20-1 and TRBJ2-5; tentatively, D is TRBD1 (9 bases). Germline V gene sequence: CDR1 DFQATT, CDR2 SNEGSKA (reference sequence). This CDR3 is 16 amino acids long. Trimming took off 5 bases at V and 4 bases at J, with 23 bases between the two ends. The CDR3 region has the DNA TGCAGTGCTTCCGGACAGGGGTCGAGCGGGGGAGAGACCCAGTACTTC. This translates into CSASGQGSSGGETQYF.

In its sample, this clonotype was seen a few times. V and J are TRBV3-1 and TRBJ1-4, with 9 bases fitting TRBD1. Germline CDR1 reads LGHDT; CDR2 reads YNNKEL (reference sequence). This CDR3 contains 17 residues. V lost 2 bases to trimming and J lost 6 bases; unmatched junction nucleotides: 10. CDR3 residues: CASSQLGQGGRDEKLFF. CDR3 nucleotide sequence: TGTGCCAGCAGCCAATTGGGACAGGGAGGGCGTGATGAAAAACTGTTTTTT.

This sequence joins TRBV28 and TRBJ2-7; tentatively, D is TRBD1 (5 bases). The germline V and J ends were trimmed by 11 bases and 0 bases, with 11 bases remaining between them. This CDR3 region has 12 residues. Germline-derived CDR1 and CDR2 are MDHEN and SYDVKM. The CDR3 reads CASGSYSYEQYF. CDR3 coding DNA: TGTGCCTCAGGGTCCTACTCCTACGAGCAGTACTTC. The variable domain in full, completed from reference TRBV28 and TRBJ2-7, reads DVKVTQSSRYLVKRTGEKVFLECVQDMDHENMFWYRQDPGLGLRLIYFSYDVKMKEKGDIPEGYSVSREKKERFSLILESASTNQTSMYLCASGSYSYEQYFGPGTRLTVT.

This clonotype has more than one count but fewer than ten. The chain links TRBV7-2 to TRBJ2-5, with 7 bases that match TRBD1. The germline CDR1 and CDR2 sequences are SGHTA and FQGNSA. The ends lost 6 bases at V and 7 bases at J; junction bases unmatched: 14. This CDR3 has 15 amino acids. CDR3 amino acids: CASRNQRQGRGTQYF. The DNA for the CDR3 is TGTGCCAGCAGAAATCAAAGACAGGGCAGGGGGACCCAGTACTTC.

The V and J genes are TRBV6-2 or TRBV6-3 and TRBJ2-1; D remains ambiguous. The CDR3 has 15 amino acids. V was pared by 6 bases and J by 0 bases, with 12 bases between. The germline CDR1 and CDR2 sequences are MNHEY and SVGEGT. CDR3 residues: CASRYAFSSYNEQFF. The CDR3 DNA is TGTGCCAGCAGATACGCGTTTAGCTCCTACAATGAGCAGTTCTTC.

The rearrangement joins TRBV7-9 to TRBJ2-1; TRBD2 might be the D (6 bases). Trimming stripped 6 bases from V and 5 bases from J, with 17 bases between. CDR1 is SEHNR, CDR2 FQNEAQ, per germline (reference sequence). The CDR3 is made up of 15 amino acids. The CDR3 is CASSSTLTRNNEQFF. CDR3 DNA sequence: TGTGCCAGCAGTTCAACCTTGACTAGAAACAATGAGCAGTTCTTC.

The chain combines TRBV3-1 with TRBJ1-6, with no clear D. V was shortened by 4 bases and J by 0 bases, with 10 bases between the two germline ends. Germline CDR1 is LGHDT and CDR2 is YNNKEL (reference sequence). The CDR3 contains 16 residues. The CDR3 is CASSPNSISYNSPLHF. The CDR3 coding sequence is TGTGCCAGCAGCCCCAACAGTATCTCCTATAATTCACCCCTCCACTTT.

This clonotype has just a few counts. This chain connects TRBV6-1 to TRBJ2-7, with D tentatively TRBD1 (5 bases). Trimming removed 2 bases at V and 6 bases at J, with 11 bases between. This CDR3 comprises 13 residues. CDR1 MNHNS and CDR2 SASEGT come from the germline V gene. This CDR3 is CASSEQGWREQYF. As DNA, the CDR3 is TGTGCCAGCAGTGAACAGGGTTGGCGCGAGCAGTACTTC.

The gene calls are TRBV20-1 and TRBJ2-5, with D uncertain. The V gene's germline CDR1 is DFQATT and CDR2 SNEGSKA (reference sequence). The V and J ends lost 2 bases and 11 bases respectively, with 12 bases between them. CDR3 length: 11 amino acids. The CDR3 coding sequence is TGCAGTGCTAGAAGCGAGATTGGGCAGTACTTC. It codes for CSARSEIGQYF.

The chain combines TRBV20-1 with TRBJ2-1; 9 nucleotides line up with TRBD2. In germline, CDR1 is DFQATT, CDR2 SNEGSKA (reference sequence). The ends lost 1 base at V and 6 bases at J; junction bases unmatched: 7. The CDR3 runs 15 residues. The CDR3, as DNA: TGCAGTGCTAGAGGTACTAGCGGGCATTCCAATGAGCAGTTCTTC. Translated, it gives CSARGTSGHSNEQFF.

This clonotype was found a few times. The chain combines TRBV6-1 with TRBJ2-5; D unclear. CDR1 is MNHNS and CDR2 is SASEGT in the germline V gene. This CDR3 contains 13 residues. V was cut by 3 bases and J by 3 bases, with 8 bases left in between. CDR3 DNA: TGTGCCAGCAGTGATACTGTCAAAGAGACCCAGTACTTC. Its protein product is CASSDTVKETQYF.

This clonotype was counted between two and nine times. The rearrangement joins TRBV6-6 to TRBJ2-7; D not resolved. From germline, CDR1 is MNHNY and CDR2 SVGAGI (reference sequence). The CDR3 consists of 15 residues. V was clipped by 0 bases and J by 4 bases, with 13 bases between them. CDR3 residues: CASSYSFAPGYEQYF. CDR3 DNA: TGTGCCAGCAGTTACTCGTTCGCTCCAGGTTACGAGCAGTACTTC.

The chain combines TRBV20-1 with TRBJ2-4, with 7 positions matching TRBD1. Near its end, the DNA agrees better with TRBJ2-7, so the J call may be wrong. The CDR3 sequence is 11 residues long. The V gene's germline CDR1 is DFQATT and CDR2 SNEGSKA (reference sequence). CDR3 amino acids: CSAGTAYEQYF. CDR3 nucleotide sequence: TGCAGTGCAGGGACAGCCTACGAGCAGTACTTC.

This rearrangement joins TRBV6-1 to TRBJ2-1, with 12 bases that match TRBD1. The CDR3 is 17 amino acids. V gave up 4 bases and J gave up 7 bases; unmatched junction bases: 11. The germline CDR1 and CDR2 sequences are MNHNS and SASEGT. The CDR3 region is CASSGSGTGGSRNEQFF. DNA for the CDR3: TGTGCCAGCAGTGGTTCCGGGACAGGGGGCTCTAGAAATGAGCAGTTCTTC.

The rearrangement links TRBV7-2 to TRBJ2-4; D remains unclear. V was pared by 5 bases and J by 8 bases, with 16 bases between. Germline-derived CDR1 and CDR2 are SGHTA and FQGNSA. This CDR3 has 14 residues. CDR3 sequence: CASSLGFLVDIQYF. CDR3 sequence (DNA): TGTGCCAGCAGCCTAGGGTTTCTCGTGGACATTCAGTACTTC.

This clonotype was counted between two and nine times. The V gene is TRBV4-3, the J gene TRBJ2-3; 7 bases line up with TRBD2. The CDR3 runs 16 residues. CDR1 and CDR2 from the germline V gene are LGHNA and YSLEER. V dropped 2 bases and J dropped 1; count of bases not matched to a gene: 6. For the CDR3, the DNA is TGCGCCAGCAGCCAACTTGGCGGGAGCCGCACAGATACGCAGTATTTT. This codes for CASSQLGGSRTDTQYF.